These T cell receptor beta chains were read from a single sample in a study of beta chain features in type 1 diabetes. Generated by immunoSEQ multiplex PCR, the TCRdb table keeps only in-frame clones and is missing some. This table holds more than 300,000 clones, about 12% found once. Sample: naive CD4+ T cells from blood. The receptors shown here come from a young woman with type 1 diabetes. Each CDR3 is given with its conserved first and last residue. A D gene is named only where the DNA matches it firmly. Only part of the rows carry a size: once, few, many, or a class if the clone is expanded.

v_call	clone_size	d_call	j_call	cdr3_nt	cdr3_aa
TRBV5-4	NA	TRBD1	TRBJ2-5	TGTGCCAGCAGATCCGCCCGGGACAGGGCCCAAGAGACCCAGTACTTC	CASRSARDRAQETQYF
TRBV7-9	NA	NA	TRBJ2-6	TGTGCCAGCAGAAGCTTAGGGACAAGCAGCTCTGGGGCCAACGTCCTGACTTTC	CASRSLGTSSSGANVLTF
TRBV5-4	NA	TRBD1	TRBJ1-1	TGTGCCAGCAGCTGGGACAGGGTGGCTGAAGCTTTCTTT	CASSWDRVAEAFF
TRBV28	NA	NA	TRBJ1-1	TGTGCCAGCAGTTTATCCGGGACTGAAGCTTTCTTT	CASSLSGTEAFF
TRBV5-1	few	NA	TRBJ1-1	TGCGCCAGCCGTCTCGGGGGGAACACTGAAGCTTTCTTT	CASRLGGNTEAFF
TRBV30	NA	NA	TRBJ2-5	TGTGCCTGGAGTAAACTAGCTCAAGAGACCCAGTACTTC	CAWSKLAQETQYF
TRBV18	NA	TRBD1	TRBJ1-4	TGTGCCAGCTCACCGCGGGACAGGGCCGAAAAACTGTTTTTT	CASSPRDRAEKLFF
TRBV13	few	NA	TRBJ2-7	TGTGCCAGCAGCCCGGGAGAAAGGGCCGAGCAGTACTTC	CASSPGERAEQYF
TRBV18	few	NA	TRBJ1-5	TGTGCCAGCTCACCGTACGGGGGGGAGCAGCCCCAGCATTTT	CASSPYGGEQPQHF
TRBV19	few	TRBD1	TRBJ2-6	TGTGCCAGCCTCAGGGGGACAGGAGTTAGCTCTGGGGCCAACGTCCTGACTTTC	CASLRGTGVSSGANVLTF
TRBV2	few	NA	TRBJ2-1	TGTGCCAGCAGTCTTGACGCCGGGGGCAATGAGCAGTTCTTC	CASSLDAGGNEQFF
TRBV6-5	NA	NA	TRBJ1-2	TGTGCCAGCAGTTACTCGAGGATGGGGCTTTACTATGGCTACACCTTC	CASSYSRMGLYYGYTF
TRBV5-1	NA	TRBD2	TRBJ2-1	TGCGCCAGCACCTTAGCGGGTAGCTCCTACAATGAGCAGTTCTTC	CASTLAGSSYNEQFF
TRBV30	few	TRBD2	TRBJ2-1	TGTGCCTGGAGGAGACCCGGACTAGCGGTACTCGGGCAGTTCTTC	CAWRRPGLAVLGQFF